A single sample is the source of the 16 T cell receptor beta chains below, sequenced in a study of shared clonotypes between healthy human individuals. Measured with immunoSEQ multiplex PCR; TCRdb has only the in-frame clones, and not every one. The sample lists about half a million clones; about 72% were seen once. The source material was PBMCs. These TCRs come from a middle-aged woman in good health. Some clones in this sample may be carry-over from other donors' samples.

Points on this clone: One base away lies a much larger clone, so this may be a sequencing read error. The V call is TRBV30, the J call TRBJ1-3; no firm D call. CDR1 and CDR2 from the germline V gene are GTSNPN and SVGIG (reference sequence). The CDR3 extends over 11 amino acids. The CDR3 bases are TGTGTCTGGAGTCTGAGGGACACCATATATTTT. Residues: CVWSLRDTIYF.

The V and J genes are TRBV4-2 and TRBJ2-1; D gene uncertain. V dropped 0 bases and J dropped 15 bases, with 15 bases sitting between them. Looked up from germline, CDR1 is LGHNA and CDR2 is YNFKEQ. The CDR3 is 13 residues long. CDR3 nucleotides: TGTGCCAGCAGCCAAGATAGAAGAGCTCTCCGGTTCTTC. It yields the protein CASSQDRRALRFF.

V and J are TRBV28 and TRBJ1-2; D possibly corresponds to TRBD1 (6 bases). This CDR3 has 19 residues. Looked up from germline, CDR1 is MDHEN and CDR2 is SYDVKM. V gave up 4 bases and J gave up 2 bases, with 26 bases separating them. Here the CDR3 DNA reads TGTGCCAGCAGTTGGGGACTGGGGGCGCAGACATTCGCCAACTATGGCTACACCTTC. Translation gives CASSWGLGAQTFANYGYTF.

The chain has TRBV5-1 and TRBJ2-7; TRBD1 aligns across 8 bases. The CDR3 consists of 13 residues. Trimming removed 6 bases from V and 6 bases from J; junction bases left unmatched: 8. CDR1 and CDR2 (germline): SGHRS, YFSETQ. This CDR3 is CASTGQEYGEQYF. The CDR3, as DNA: TGCGCCAGCACGGGACAGGAGTATGGCGAGCAGTACTTC.

The chain links TRBV2 to TRBJ2-2; D is unclear. The CDR3 runs 16 residues. The V and J ends lost 4 bases and 0 bases respectively, with 12 bases between them. Germline assignment: CDR1 SNHLY and CDR2 FYNNEI. The CDR3 coding sequence is TGTGCCAGCAGTGTGTTAGGCGGATCGAACACCGGGGAGCTGTTTTTT. Protein product: CASSVLGGSNTGELFF.

The chain recombines TRBV5-1 with TRBJ2-1, with 7 nucleotides matching TRBD1. With 3 bases clipped from V and 1 base from J, the junction kept 4 bases outside the gene matches. CDR1 and CDR2 from the germline V gene are SGHRS and YFSETQ. The length of the CDR3 is 15 residues. In DNA, the CDR3 is TGCGCCAGCAGCTCAGGGGGAGAGTCCTACAATGAGCAGTTCTTC. It encodes CASSSGGESYNEQFF.

The chain combines TRBV7-2 with TRBJ2-1, with TRBD1 as a possible D gene (6 bases). The V end lost 0 bases, the J end lost 7 bases, and 13 bases lay between the germline ends. Germline loops: CDR1 SGHTA, CDR2 FQGNSA. The length of the CDR3 is 15 residues. The DNA for the CDR3 is TGTGCCAGCAGCTTAGCTACGGGACACCGAAATGAGCAGTTCTTC. Protein product: CASSLATGHRNEQFF.

This clone was counted at least ten times. This chain uses TRBV10-3 with TRBJ1-2, with 7 nucleotides matching TRBD1. This CDR3 contains 13 residues. The germline V gene encodes CDR1 ENHRY and CDR2 SYGVKD. The V segment lost 0 bases and the J segment 7 bases; nucleotides outside the gene matches: 2. The DNA for the CDR3 is TGTGCCATCAGTGAGTCAGGGACAGTTGGCTACACCTTC. It is translated as CAISESGTVGYTF.

Only a few counts were recorded for this clone. The rearrangement links TRBV7-8 to TRBJ2-1, with 10 nucleotides matching TRBD2. The trim removed 5 bases at V and 4 bases at J, leaving 2 bases unmatched. The CDR3 is 14 amino acids. Per germline, CDR1 SGHVS and CDR2 FQNEAQ. CDR3 region: CASSQREGYNEQFF. The CDR3 coding sequence is TGTGCCAGCAGCCAGCGGGAGGGATACAATGAGCAGTTCTTC.

This clone was seen a handful of times. This rearrangement joins TRBV5-1 to TRBJ2-3, with TRBD2 identical over 7 bases. V dropped 0 bases and J dropped 3; count of bases not matched to a gene: 1. Germline lookup yields CDR1 SGHRS and CDR2 YFSETQ. This CDR3 has 14 residues. CDR3 in amino acids: CASSLGLATDTQYF. CDR3 nucleotides: TGCGCCAGCAGCTTGGGACTAGCTACAGATACGCAGTATTTT.

The V and J genes are TRBV11-2 and TRBJ2-1; 12 nucleotides line up with TRBD2. The V gene end was trimmed by 2 bases and the J gene end by 7 bases; junction bases not matched to a gene: 3. The CDR3 contains 15 residues. Germline CDR1 reads SGHAT; CDR2 reads FQNNGV. The CDR3 sequence is CASSLSLAGGNEQFF. In DNA form, the CDR3 reads TGTGCCAGCAGCTTATCCCTAGCGGGAGGGAATGAGCAGTTCTTC. Complete variable domain (other parts from reference TRBV11-2 and TRBJ2-1): EAGVAQSPRYKIIEKRQSVAFWCNPISGHATLYWYQQILGQGPKLLIQFQNNGVVDDSQLPKDRFSAERLKGVDSTLKIQPAKLEDSAVYLCASSLSLAGGNEQFFGPGTRLTVL.

V gene TRBV27 combines with J gene TRBJ2-3; maybe TRBD2 (6 bases). Germline lookup yields CDR1 MNHEY and CDR2 SMNVEV (reference sequence). Trimming pared 1 base from V and 12 bases from J, leaving 26 bases between. CDR3 length: 17 amino acids. CDR3 DNA: TGTGCCAGCAGTTTATTCGGCGGGACCCTCCCAACGGATAGCCAGTATTTT. Translated, it gives CASSLFGGTLPTDSQYF.

This clone was seen a single time. A read error is possible here, since a much larger clone lies one base away. The same CDR3 also results from other DNA sequences found in this sample. V gene TRBV7-3 combines with J gene TRBJ2-2, with TRBD2 matching 12 bases. CDR1 is SGHTA, CDR2 FQGTGA, per germline. The CDR3 loop spans 16 amino acids. In DNA, the CDR3 is TGTGCCAGCAGCCCCAGACTAGCGGGAGATGACGGGGAACTGTTTTTT. This encodes CASSPRLAGDDGELFF.

This chain links TRBV11-2 with TRBJ2-7, with TRBD2 matching 7 bases. The V gene end was trimmed by 3 bases and the J gene end by 6 bases; junction bases not matched to a gene: 5. Per germline, CDR1 SGHAT and CDR2 FQNNGV. The CDR3 runs 13 residues. The CDR3 DNA follows: TGTGCCAGCAGCTTGAGATTAGCGGGCGAGCAGTACTTC. Translated: CASSLRLAGEQYF.

This sequence joins TRBV2 and TRBJ1-5; D gene uncertain. Germline assignment: CDR1 SNHLY and CDR2 FYNNEI. The CDR3 totals 14 residues. V lost 2 bases and J lost 4, with 9 bases in between. The CDR3 loop is CASSESSLNQPQHF. The CDR3, as DNA: TGTGCCAGCAGTGAATCCAGCCTTAATCAGCCCCAGCATTTT.

The V gene is TRBV28, the J gene TRBJ1-4; TRBD1 agrees at 7 bases. The V gene's germline CDR1 is MDHEN and CDR2 SYDVKM. The CDR3 extends over 16 amino acids. J was trimmed by 5 bases and V by 6 bases; bases with no gene match: 12. DNA of the CDR3: TGTGCCAGCAGACCTCCTCTGGGCAGGGGGAATGAAAAACTGTTTTTT. As protein: CASRPPLGRGNEKLFF.